One and the same sample provided the 5 T cell receptor beta chains below, sequenced in a study of blood T cell repertoires in COVID-19. The data were produced by immunoSEQ multiplex PCR, yet TCRdb's version contains in-frame clones alone and is incomplete. The table records tens of thousands of clones, 85% to 90% of them present only once. Sequencing used peripheral blood. The receptors shown here come from a woman in her fifties or sixties with COVID-19, enrolled during active disease.

This chain joins TRBV5-1 and TRBJ1-2; D not certain. The CDR3 has 13 residues. The V end lost 0 bases, the J end lost 5 bases, and 8 bases lay between the germline ends. Germline CDR1 SGHRS, CDR2 YFSETQ. The CDR3 region is CASSLGSRYGYTF. The CDR3 coding sequence is TGCGCCAGCAGCTTGGGGTCTAGGTATGGCTACACCTTC.

The chain's CDR3 is CASSVGVLAGWDEQFF. CDR3 in DNA: TGTGCCAGCAGCGTAGGTGTGCTAGCGGGGTGGGATGAGCAGTTCTTC. This chain connects TRBV9 to TRBJ2-1; 9 bases line up with TRBD2. The CDR3 is 16 residues long. CDR1 is SGDLS, CDR2 YYNGEE, per germline. V trimming: 0 bases; J trimming: 8 bases; junction bases outside the gene matches: 9.

The V gene is TRBV11-2, the J gene TRBJ2-7; D ambiguous. V shed 1 base and J shed 2 bases, with 6 bases lying between them. CDR1 is SGHAT and CDR2 is FQNNGV in the germline V gene. The CDR3 is 13 amino acids. This CDR3 is CASSLGPAYEQYF. CDR3 nucleotide sequence: TGTGCCAGCAGCTTAGGGCCAGCCTACGAGCAGTACTTC. Complete variable domain (other parts from reference TRBV11-2 and TRBJ2-7): EAGVAQSPRYKIIEKRQSVAFWCNPISGHATLYWYQQILGQGPKLLIQFQNNGVVDDSQLPKDRFSAERLKGVDSTLKIQPAKLEDSAVYLCASSLGPAYEQYFGPGTRLTVT.

The CDR3 nucleotides are TGTGCCTGGAGTGGAGGGGGCGCGGGGAACACTGAAGCTTTCTTT. This sequence encodes CAWSGGGAGNTEAFF. The chain links TRBV30 to TRBJ1-1, with TRBD1 matching over 7 bases. V shed 1 base, J shed 1 base, and the junction held 6 bases outside the gene matches. The V gene's germline CDR1 is GTSNPN and CDR2 SVGIG (reference sequence). The CDR3 is made up of 15 amino acids.

The chain is built from TRBV9 and TRBJ2-2, with 8 nucleotides matching TRBD2. From germline, CDR1 is SGDLS and CDR2 YYNGEE. The ends lost 0 bases at V and 6 bases at J; junction bases unmatched: 13. The CDR3 length is 18 residues. CDR3 protein: CASSVEEVIAGFAGELFF. CDR3 in DNA: TGTGCCAGCAGCGTAGAGGAGGTAATAGCGGGATTCGCCGGGGAGCTGTTTTTT.